The 23 T cell receptor beta chains given below trace back to one sample, sequenced in a study of control samples from healthy donors and cancer patients. Clones were read by immunoSEQ multiplex PCR, and TCRdb kept only the in-frame ones, dropping some. The sample carries about 120,000 clones, 88% recorded once. The sequenced sample consisted of blood. These receptors were taken from a man in his forties in good health.

The gene calls are TRBV19 and TRBJ2-7, with D perhaps TRBD1 or TRBD2 (5 bases each). V was pared by 3 bases and J by 0 bases, with 9 bases between. CDR3 size: 14 residues. CDR1 LNHDA and CDR2 SQIVND come from the germline V gene (reference sequence). The CDR3 reads CASSMGPRSYEQYF. In nucleotides, the CDR3 is TGTGCCAGTAGTATGGGACCCCGCTCCTACGAGCAGTACTTC. The whole variable domain, filled in from reference TRBV19 and TRBJ2-7, reads DGGITQSPKYLFRKEGQNVTLSCEQNLNHDAMYWYRQDPGQGLRLIYYSQIVNDFQKGDIAEGYSVSREKKESFPLTVTSAQKNPTAFYLCASSMGPRSYEQYFGPGTRLTVT.

The count of this clone is one. The rearrangement uses TRBV30 and TRBJ1-2, with 9 positions matching TRBD1. CDR1 is GTSNPN and CDR2 is SVGIG in the germline V gene (reference sequence). V trimming: 2 bases; J trimming: 4 bases; junction bases outside the gene matches: 2. The CDR3 totals 13 residues. For the CDR3, the DNA is TGTGCCTGGAGTCAGGACAGGGGCTATGGCTACACCTTC. This sequence encodes CAWSQDRGYGYTF. Drawing the rest from reference TRBV30 and TRBJ1-2, the complete variable domain is SQTIHQWPATLVQPVGSPLSLECTVEGTSNPNLYWYRQAAGRGLQLLFYSVGIGQISSEVPQNLSASRPQDRQFILSSKKLLLSDSGFYLCAWSQDRGYGYTFGSGTRLTVV.

The V gene is TRBV24-1, the J gene TRBJ2-2, with 12 bases aligning to TRBD2. The germline gives CDR1 KGHDR, CDR2 SFDVKD. The CDR3 contains 19 residues. The J segment lost 4 bases and the V segment lost 4 bases, leaving 12 bases of the junction unmatched. CDR3 protein: CATSDFAASGGASTGELFF. The CDR3 coding sequence is TGTGCCACCAGTGACTTCGCTGCTAGCGGGGGGGCGAGCACCGGGGAGCTGTTTTTT.

This rearrangement joins TRBV3-1 (or the pseudogene TRBV3-2) to TRBJ2-7; 12 nucleotides align to TRBD2. CDR1 and CDR2 from the germline V gene are LGHDT and YNNKEL (reference sequence). The CDR3 totals 13 residues. V was pared by 6 bases and J by 7 bases, with 4 bases of the junction left unmatched. The CDR3 reads CASRTSGGLEQYF. As DNA, the CDR3 is TGTGCCAGCAGGACTAGCGGGGGCCTGGAGCAGTACTTC.

The J gene is TRBJ1-3, the V gene TRBV3-1 (or the pseudogene TRBV3-2); no reliable D call. Germline V gene sequence: CDR1 LGHDT, CDR2 YNNKEL (reference sequence). The CDR3 covers 18 residues. The germline V and J ends were trimmed by 0 bases and 1 base, with 16 bases remaining between them. The CDR3 DNA is TGTGCCAGCAGCCAAGATCCCGAGACACGGATTTCTGGAAACACCATATATTTT. This gives the protein CASSQDPETRISGNTIYF.

The chain recombines TRBV30 with TRBJ1-6; the D is unclear. The CDR3 consists of 15 residues. Trimming took off 4 bases at V and 0 bases at J, with 10 bases between the two ends. The V gene's germline CDR1 is GTSNPN and CDR2 SVGIG (reference sequence). CDR3 in DNA: TGTGCCTGGAAATTTAGGAGCTCCTATAATTCACCCCTCCACTTT. This gives the protein CAWKFRSSYNSPLHF.

This clone was detected only a few times. This chain joins TRBV18 and TRBJ1-1; 8 nucleotides align to TRBD1. The CDR3 contains 15 residues. After removal of 4 bases from V and 2 bases from J, the junction contained 6 bases not matched to a gene. CDR1 and CDR2 (germline): KGHSH, LQKENI. CDR3: CASSRDRGGNTEAFF. The DNA for the CDR3 is TGTGCCAGCTCACGAGACAGGGGAGGAAACACTGAAGCTTTCTTT.

The rearrangement links TRBV18 to TRBJ1-1; TRBD1 might be the D (5 bases). Trimming removed 0 bases from V and 4 bases from J, with 12 bases in between. This CDR3 spans 15 amino acids. Germline loops: CDR1 KGHSH, CDR2 LQKENI. For the CDR3, the DNA is TGTGCCAGCTCACCACCTTCAGGACAAGGCACTGAAGCTTTCTTT. Amino acids: CASSPPSGQGTEAFF.

About this clone itself: Other DNA sequences within the sample encode an identical CDR3. This chain connects TRBV7-2 to TRBJ1-5; possibly TRBD1 for D (5 bases). Trimming took off 3 bases at V and 4 bases at J, with 7 bases between the two ends. This CDR3 has 13 residues. The germline V gene encodes CDR1 SGHTA and CDR2 FQGNSA. The CDR3 region is CASSLQGNQPQHF. CDR3 bases: TGTGCCAGCAGCTTGCAGGGTAATCAGCCCCAGCATTTT.

This clone was observed a few times. The chain uses TRBV6-2 or TRBV6-3 and TRBJ2-2; the D gene is possibly TRBD2 (5 bases). In germline, CDR1 is MNHEY, CDR2 SVGEGT. V shed 0 bases and J shed 7 bases, with 9 bases lying between them. The CDR3 is 14 residues long. This CDR3 is CASSYSGLSGELFF. The CDR3 region has the DNA TGTGCCAGCAGTTACTCAGGACTGAGCGGGGAGCTGTTTTTT.

This rearrangement joins TRBV5-4 to TRBJ2-7, with 7 bases lining up with TRBD1. The V and J ends lost 3 bases and 3 bases, in that order; junction bases with no gene match: 9. Germline values: CDR1 SGHNT, CDR2 YYREEE (reference sequence). The CDR3 loop spans 15 amino acids. CDR3: CASSSTGQSNYEQYF. The CDR3 DNA is TGTGCCAGCAGCTCAACGGGACAGTCAAACTACGAGCAGTACTTC.

The CDR3: CASSFPGGNEQFF. The CDR3 bases are TGTGCCAGCAGTTTTCCAGGGGGCAATGAGCAGTTCTTC. This chain connects TRBV12-3 or TRBV12-4 to TRBJ2-1; 7 bases agree with TRBD1. J gave up 6 bases and V 3 bases, and 2 bases lay outside the gene matches. The CDR3 extends over 13 amino acids.

This chain uses TRBV15 with TRBJ1-3; 7 positions match TRBD1. The CDR3 loop spans 15 amino acids. Germline V gene sequence: CDR1 LNHNV, CDR2 YYDKDF (reference sequence). V lost 3 bases and J lost 5; bases outside the gene matches: 7. CDR3 bases: TGTGCCACCAGCAGCGGACAGGTTGTGAGAAACACCATATATTTT. As protein: CATSSGQVVRNTIYF. The whole variable domain, remainder taken from reference TRBV15 and TRBJ1-3, is DAMVIQNPRYQVTQFGKPVTLSCSQTLNHNVMYWYQQKSSQAPKLLFHYYDKDFNNEADTPDNFQSRRPNTSFCFLDIRSPGLGDTAMYLCATSSGQVVRNTIYFGEGSWLTVV.

V gene TRBV7-2 combines with J gene TRBJ1-2; no clear D. The germline V gene encodes CDR1 SGHTA and CDR2 FQGNSA. V shed 4 bases and J shed 4 bases, with 13 bases lying between them. The CDR3 runs 14 residues. CDR3 coding DNA: TGTGCCAGCAGCTCACAATCCGGACGCTATGGCTACACCTTC. Residues: CASSSQSGRYGYTF.

The genes are TRBV7-3 and TRBJ2-2; D gene uncertain. Trimming took 2 bases from V and 1 from J, leaving 8 bases between them. From germline, CDR1 is SGHTA and CDR2 FQGTGA. The CDR3 covers 15 residues. The CDR3 nucleotides read TGTGCCAGCAGCTTAGTGGGAAAGAACACCGGGGAGCTGTTTTTT. Translated, it gives CASSLVGKNTGELFF.

V is TRBV5-1 and J is TRBJ2-7; D is uncertain. Germline values: CDR1 SGHRS, CDR2 YFSETQ. V gave up 4 bases and J gave up 0 bases, with 11 bases separating them. This CDR3 contains 14 residues. CDR3 sequence: CASSPLPFSYEQYF. The CDR3 region has the DNA TGCGCCAGCAGCCCTTTGCCCTTCTCCTACGAGCAGTACTTC.

This chain uses TRBV5-1 with TRBJ2-1; 9 bases align to TRBD1. This CDR3 is built from 24 residues. Germline V CDR1 and CDR2: SGHRS, YFSETQ. V gave up 2 bases and J gave up 2 bases; unmatched junction bases: 29. In nucleotides, the CDR3 is TGCGCCAGCAGCTTAACGGACTTGATGTTGGACAGGGGATATAGGCTAGCGGCCTACAATGAGCAGTTCTTC. It translates to CASSLTDLMLDRGYRLAAYNEQFF.

This chain joins TRBV29-1 and TRBJ1-1; TRBD1 might be the D (5 bases). The CDR3 runs to 13 residues. The germline gives CDR1 SQVTM, CDR2 ANQGSEA. V dropped 7 bases and J dropped 0 bases, with 12 bases sitting between them. This CDR3 reads CSGAKGLNTEAFF. The CDR3 nucleotides are TGCAGCGGGGCCAAGGGGCTGAACACTGAAGCTTTCTTT.

V usage is TRBV7-2 and J usage is TRBJ1-1; D uncertain. Trimming left V 0 bases short and J 1 base short, with 9 bases between. The length of the CDR3 is 15 residues. Germline lookup yields CDR1 SGHTA and CDR2 FQGNSA. CDR3 coding DNA: TGTGCCAGCAGCTTAGCCGCCGCAGGGAACACTGAAGCTTTCTTT. Translating it yields CASSLAAAGNTEAFF.

As concerns this clone: The germline gene is not matched at one end of the junction; a read error may be the cause. The genes are TRBV5-1 and TRBJ1-6; 11 bases are a match to TRBD1. The CDR3 sequence is 14 residues long. The V gene's germline CDR1 is SGHRS and CDR2 YFSETQ. The CDR3: CVSSGQGAHSPLHF. DNA for the CDR3: TGCGTCAGCAGCGGACAGGGGGCTCATTCACCCCTCCACTTT.

V gene TRBV5-1 combines with J gene TRBJ2-1; 7 positions agree with TRBD1. CDR1 is SGHRS, CDR2 YFSETQ, per germline. V lost 4 bases to trimming and J lost 4 bases; unmatched junction nucleotides: 8. The CDR3 runs to 15 residues. Here the CDR3 DNA reads TGCGCCAGCAGCATAGGGACAGCGAATTACAATGAGCAGTTCTTC. It codes for CASSIGTANYNEQFF.

This clone was seen a few times. The chain couples TRBV6-2 or TRBV6-3 to TRBJ1-1, with D uncertain. Germline V gives CDR1 MNHEY, CDR2 SVGEGT. The V and J ends lost 5 bases and 2 bases respectively, with 15 bases between them. The CDR3 is made up of 15 amino acids. The CDR3 DNA sequence: TGTGCCAGCAGTATAATAGGCACAACTAACACTGAAGCTTTCTTT. This encodes CASSIIGTTNTEAFF.

The rearrangement joins TRBV30 to TRBJ1-1; D remains ambiguous. Trimming shortened V by 2 bases and J by 12 bases, and 19 bases separated the two germline ends. CDR1 and CDR2 from the germline V gene are GTSNPN and SVGIG (reference sequence). This CDR3 spans 13 amino acids. The CDR3 sequence is CAWSNSWRGMPFF. The CDR3 region has the DNA TGTGCCTGGAGTAATTCGTGGCGGGGAATGCCTTTCTTT.